A selection of T cell receptor beta chains follows, all from one sample in a study of CD4 T cells in relation to SARS-CoV-2 and coronaviruses. These receptors' antigens are unknown. Generated by immunoSEQ multiplex PCR, the TCRdb table keeps only in-frame clones and is missing some. In the table there are about 36,000 clones, 77% of which are singletons. Sequencing used memory CD4+ T cells from PBMCs, cultured in vitro. The receptor source for this set is an adult with COVID-19. CDR3s include the opening cysteine and the closing phenylalanine or tryptophan. D genes are given only for firm matches. Size tells how often a clone was seen (once, few, many) or the class of an expanded clone, and some rows leave it out.

v_call	d_call	j_call	clone_size	cdr3_aa	cdr3_nt
TRBV12-3/TRBV12-4	.	TRBJ1-1	.	CASSYPPGTEAFF	TGTGCCAGCAGTTACCCGCCCGGCACTGAAGCTTTCTTT
TRBV4-3	.	TRBJ2-3	.	CASSQRSDTQYF	TGCGCCAGCAGCCAGCGGTCAGATACGCAGTATTTT
TRBV28	TRBD2	TRBJ2-1	.	CASSFSGLAGTYNEQFF	TGTGCCAGCAGTTTTTCCGGACTAGCGGGTACCTACAATGAGCAGTTCTTC
TRBV30	TRBD1	TRBJ1-3	.	CAWSTNYGTGVGNTIYF	TGTGCCTGGAGTACGAATTACGGGACAGGGGTTGGAAACACCATATATTTT
TRBV2	TRBD2	TRBJ2-1	.	CASTLLAGPYNEQFF	TGTGCCAGCACCCTACTAGCGGGACCCTACAATGAGCAGTTCTTC
TRBV6-2/TRBV6-3	TRBD2	TRBJ2-1	.	CASSWGLAELNEQFF	TGTGCCAGCAGTTGGGGACTAGCAGAACTCAATGAGCAGTTCTTC
TRBV5-4	.	TRBJ1-4	.	CASSLWSSEKLFF	TGTGCCAGCAGCTTATGGAGTTCTGAAAAACTGTTTTTT
TRBV3-1/TRBV3-2	.	TRBJ1-2	.	CASSQEGHGGFGYTF	TGTGCCAGCAGCCAAGAGGGACACGGCGGCTTTGGCTACACCTTC
TRBV6-5	.	TRBJ1-6	medium-sized	CASSPGGYNNSPLHF	TGTGCCAGCAGCCCCGGGGGCTACAATAATTCACCCCTCCACTTT
TRBV5-1	.	TRBJ2-1	few	CASSLGDSSDEQFF	TGCGCCAGCAGCTTGGGGGACTCGTCGGATGAGCAGTTCTTC
TRBV7-9	.	TRBJ2-7	.	CASSLPRGQTYEQYF	TGTGCCAGCAGCTTACCCCGGGGGCAGACCTACGAGCAGTACTTC
TRBV29-1	.	TRBJ1-2	.	CSVIKGSYGYTF	TGCAGCGTTATTAAGGGGAGCTATGGCTACACCTTC
TRBV19	TRBD2	TRBJ2-1	.	CASSPSGRGSYNEQFF	TGTGCCAGTAGTCCCAGCGGGAGGGGCTCCTACAATGAGCAGTTCTTC
TRBV9	.	TRBJ2-6	.	CASSVELLSSGANVLTF	TGTGCCAGCAGCGTAGAACTCTTGAGCTCTGGGGCCAACGTCCTGACTTTC
TRBV5-5	.	TRBJ2-3	once	CASSSGTGTDTQYF	TGTGCCAGCAGCAGCGGGACAGGCACAGATACGCAGTATTTT
TRBV19	.	TRBJ1-4	.	CAGFDEKLFF	TGTGCCGGATTCGATGAAAAACTGTTTTTT
TRBV6-4	TRBD2	TRBJ2-1	.	CASSPRGEYEQFF	TGTGCCAGCAGTCCCCGGGGGGAGTATGAGCAGTTCTTC
TRBV7-2	TRBD2	TRBJ2-5	.	CASSLAPGRGETQYF	TGTGCCAGCAGCTTAGCGCCCGGGAGGGGGGAGACCCAGTACTTC
TRBV6-5	.	TRBJ2-4	.	CASRSTSVGIQYF	TGTGCCAGCAGATCGACTAGTGTGGGCATTCAGTACTTC
TRBV13	.	TRBJ2-3	once	CASSLEWTGSTDTQYF	TGTGCCAGCAGCTTAGAGTGGACTGGGAGCACAGATACGCAGTATTTT
TRBV5-1	TRBD1	TRBJ2-7	few	CASSLTGDSYEQYF	TGCGCCAGCAGCTTAACAGGGGACTCCTACGAGCAGTACTTC
TRBV7-2	TRBD2	TRBJ2-3	.	CASSLESGIPDTQYF	TGTGCCAGCAGCTTAGAAAGCGGGATCCCCGATACGCAGTATTTT
TRBV3-1/TRBV3-2	.	TRBJ2-1	once	CASSPDQRSYNEQFF	TGTGCCAGCAGTCCAGATCAGAGGTCCTACAATGAGCAGTTCTTC
TRBV30	.	TRBJ1-4	.	CAWSPRQGLYEKLGLFF	TGTGCCTGGTCCCCGCGACAAGGACTTTATGAAAAATTGGGACTGTTTTTT
TRBV3-1/TRBV3-2	TRBD1	TRBJ1-6	.	CASSQGTGTSPLHF	TGTGCCAGCAGCCAAGGGACAGGGACTTCACCCCTCCACTTT
TRBV27	TRBD2	TRBJ2-3	.	CATRGSGRDTQYF	TGTGCCACCCGAGGTAGCGGGAGAGATACGCAGTATTTT
TRBV29-1	TRBD2	TRBJ2-5	.	CSVDPGLARETQYF	TGCAGCGTTGACCCCGGACTAGCCCGGGAGACCCAGTACTTC
TRBV12-3/TRBV12-4	.	TRBJ2-3	.	CASSPHSTDTQYF	TGTGCCAGCAGTCCCCACTCCACAGATACGCAGTATTTT
TRBV20-1	.	TRBJ1-1	.	CSASHRSGAFF	TGCAGTGCTTCGCACCGGTCTGGAGCTTTCTTT
TRBV9	.	TRBJ1-1	.	CASSDSTLGNEAFF	TGTGCCAGCAGCGACTCAACCCTCGGGAATGAAGCTTTCTTT
TRBV4-1	.	TRBJ1-6	.	CASSPQGGVVYNSPLHF	TGCGCCAGCAGCCCCCAAGGGGGGGTTGTGTATAATTCACCCCTCCACTTT
TRBV6-5	.	TRBJ2-5	.	CASSYSRATPGTQYF	TGTGCCAGCAGTTACTCCCGGGCCACCCCAGGGACCCAGTACTTC
TRBV7-2	.	TRBJ1-5	.	CASSFKGDQPQHF	TGTGCCAGCAGCTTTAAAGGTGATCAGCCCCAGCATTTT
TRBV4-2	TRBD2	TRBJ2-2	.	CASSQDAASGYTGELFF	TGTGCCAGCAGCCAAGATGCAGCTAGCGGTTACACCGGGGAGCTGTTTTTT
TRBV3-1/TRBV3-2	.	TRBJ1-2	few	CASSQAVINYGYTF	TGTGCCAGCAGCCAGGCAGTCATAAACTATGGCTACACCTTC
TRBV6-5	TRBD1	TRBJ1-5	few	CASSTDRVNQPQHF	TGTGCCAGCAGTACCGACAGGGTCAATCAGCCCCAGCATTTT
TRBV10-3	.	TRBJ2-7	.	CATSWGYEQYF	TGTGCCACCTCGTGGGGTTACGAGCAGTACTTC
TRBV29-1	TRBD1	TRBJ1-1	.	CSYTGAPMNTEAFF	TGCAGTTACACAGGGGCCCCAATGAACACTGAAGCTTTCTTT
TRBV5-6	TRBD2	TRBJ2-1	few	CASSLKSGSPYNEQFF	TGTGCCAGCAGCTTGAAAAGCGGGAGTCCCTACAATGAGCAGTTCTTC
TRBV30	TRBD2	TRBJ2-1	.	CAWSVSGSSHEQFF	TGTGCCTGGAGTGTTAGCGGGAGTTCCCATGAGCAGTTCTTC
TRBV7-9	TRBD1	TRBJ2-6	.	CASKESGQRNSGANVLTF	TGTGCCAGCAAAGAATCGGGACAGAGAAACTCTGGGGCCAACGTCCTGACTTTC
TRBV7-2	.	TRBJ2-7	few	CASSLTGRQAPNF	TGTGCCAGCAGCCTAACCGGGCGACAGGCCCCGAACTTC
TRBV5-1	.	TRBJ1-1	few	CASSYTGFNTEAFF	TGCGCCAGCAGCTACACGGGTTTTAACACTGAAGCTTTCTTT
TRBV5-1	TRBD1	TRBJ2-2	.	CASSLNGQGNTGELFF	TGCGCCAGCAGCTTAAATGGACAGGGCAACACCGGGGAGCTGTTTTTT
TRBV6-5	.	TRBJ2-1	.	CASRSLEVNEQFF	TGTGCCAGCAGGTCCCTCGAGGTCAATGAGCAGTTCTTC
TRBV6-2/TRBV6-3	.	TRBJ2-3	once	CASSYFTKASDTQYF	TGTGCCAGCAGTTATTTTACTAAGGCGTCAGATACGCAGTATTTT
TRBV3-1/TRBV3-2	.	TRBJ2-5	.	CASSQAKETQYF	TGTGCCAGCAGCCAAGCTAAGGAGACCCAGTACTTC
TRBV18	.	TRBJ2-7	.	CASSPGLDYEQYF	TGTGCCAGCTCACCGGGTCTAGACTACGAGCAGTACTTC
TRBV7-9	.	TRBJ2-1	.	CASSSARTYNEQFF	TGTGCCAGCAGCTCCGCTAGAACTTACAATGAGCAGTTCTTC
TRBV27	.	TRBJ2-7	few	CASSYRWETYEQYF	TGTGCCAGCAGTTACAGGTGGGAGACCTACGAGCAGTACTTC
TRBV6-5	TRBD1	TRBJ1-3	once	CASRSPGQQGNTIYF	TGTGCCAGCAGGAGTCCGGGACAGCAAGGAAACACCATATATTTT
TRBV5-1	TRBD2	TRBJ2-7	once	CASSLATGLVFEQYF	TGCGCCAGCAGCTTAGCAACGGGACTAGTCTTCGAGCAGTACTTC
TRBV5-6	.	TRBJ1-5	.	CASSLRRSNQPQHF	TGTGCCAGCAGCTTGAGAAGGAGCAATCAGCCCCAGCATTTT
TRBV18	TRBD2	TRBJ2-1	.	CASSPGLADNEQFF	TGTGCCAGCTCACCGGGACTAGCGGACAATGAGCAGTTCTTC
TRBV28	.	TRBJ2-4	.	CASSLRSSGLSNIQYF	TGTGCCAGCAGTTTACGGAGTAGCGGACTATCAAACATTCAGTACTTC